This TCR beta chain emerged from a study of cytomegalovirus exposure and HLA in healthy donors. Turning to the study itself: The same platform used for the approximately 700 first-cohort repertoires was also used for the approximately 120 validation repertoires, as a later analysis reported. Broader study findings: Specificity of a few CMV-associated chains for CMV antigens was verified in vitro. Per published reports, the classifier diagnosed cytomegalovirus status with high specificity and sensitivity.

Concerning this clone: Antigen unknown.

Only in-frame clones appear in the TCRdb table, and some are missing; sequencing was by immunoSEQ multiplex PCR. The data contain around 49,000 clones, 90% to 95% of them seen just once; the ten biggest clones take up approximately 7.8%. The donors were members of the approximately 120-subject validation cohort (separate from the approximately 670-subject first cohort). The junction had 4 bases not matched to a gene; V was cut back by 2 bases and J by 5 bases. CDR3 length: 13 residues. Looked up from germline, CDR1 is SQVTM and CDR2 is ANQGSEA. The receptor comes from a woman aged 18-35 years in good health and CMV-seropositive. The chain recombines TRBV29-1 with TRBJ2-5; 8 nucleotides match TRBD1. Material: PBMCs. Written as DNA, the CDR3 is TGCAGCGTTGAACAGGGGGCCCGGGAGACCCAGTACTTC. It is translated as CSVEQGARETQYF.